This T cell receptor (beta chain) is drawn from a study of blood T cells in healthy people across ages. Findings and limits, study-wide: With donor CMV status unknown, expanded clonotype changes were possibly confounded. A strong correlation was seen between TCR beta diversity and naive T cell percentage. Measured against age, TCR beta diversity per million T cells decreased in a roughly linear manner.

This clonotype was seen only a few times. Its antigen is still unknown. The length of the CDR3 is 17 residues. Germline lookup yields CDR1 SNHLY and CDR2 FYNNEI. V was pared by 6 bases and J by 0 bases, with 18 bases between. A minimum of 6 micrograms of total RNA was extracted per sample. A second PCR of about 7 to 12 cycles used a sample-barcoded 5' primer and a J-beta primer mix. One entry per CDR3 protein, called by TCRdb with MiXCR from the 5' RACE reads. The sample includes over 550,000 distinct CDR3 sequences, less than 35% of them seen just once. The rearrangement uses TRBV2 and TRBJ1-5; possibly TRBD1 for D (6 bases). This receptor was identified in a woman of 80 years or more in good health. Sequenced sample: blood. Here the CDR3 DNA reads TGTGCCAGCAGGCCAGGCCCAGGGGCCTATAGCAATCAGCCCCAGCATTTT. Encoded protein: CASRPGPGAYSNQPQHF. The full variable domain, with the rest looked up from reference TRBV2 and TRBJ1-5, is EPEVTQTPSHQVTQMGQEVILRCVPISNHLYFYWYRQILGQKVEFLVSFYNNEISEKSEIFDDQFSVERPDGSNFTLKIRSTKLEDSAMYFCASRPGPGAYSNQPQHFGDGTRLSIL.